This T cell receptor (beta chain) was captured in a study of PD-L1 blockade in urothelial cancer. Turning to the study itself: Earlier, patients had received 0 to 3 chemotherapy regimens. Investigators checked blood 3 weeks (second dose) and 6 weeks after treatment start.

The data were produced by immunoSEQ multiplex PCR, yet TCRdb's version contains in-frame clones alone and is incomplete. The sample contains about 91,000 clones, over 90% of which appear only once. Peripheral blood mononuclear cells were collected from every patient before and during treatment, yielding between 1 and 8 samples per patient. Unmatched junction bases numbered 1, after V lost 0 bases and J lost 4 bases. The CDR3 is 16 amino acids. CDR1 and CDR2 from the germline V gene are SGDLS and YYNGEE. Sample: PBMCs, taken around atezolizumab (anti-PD-L1) treatment. This sequence was found in a man aged 60 to 75 with urothelial cancer. The chain recombines TRBV9 with TRBJ2-5; the match to TRBD2 covers 15 bases. CDR3 sequence reads: CASSVGTSGGAETQYF. The CDR3 nucleotides are TGTGCCAGCAGCGTAGGGACTAGCGGGGGGGCAGAGACCCAGTACTTC.